Listed below are T cell receptor beta chains from one sample, sequenced in a study of response to subunit inactivated influenza vaccine. From the RT-PCR reads, TCRdb called clonotypes with MiXCR, one entry per CDR3 protein. The sample includes about 700,000 distinct CDR3 sequences, roughly 14% of them seen just once. Source: PBMCs from blood, taken roughly 15 days before vaccination. These receptors originate from a man in his fifties or sixties who received an inactivated influenza vaccine. Each CDR3 is given with its conserved first and last residue. D genes are given only for firm matches. Where a row states a size, it is once, few, many or the class of an expanded clone; other rows omit it.

J: TRBJ1-5
V: TRBV3-1
size: few
D: NA
CDR3: CASSPIYSNQPQHF
DNA: TGTGCCAGCAGCCCAATATATAGCAATCAGCCCCAGCATTTT

J: TRBJ2-1
V: TRBV6-2/TRBV6-3
size: NA
D: TRBD2
CDR3: CASSPSASGRVYRSSYNEQFF
DNA: TGTGCCAGCAGTCCGTCCGCTAGCGGGAGGGTTTATCGTAGCTCCTACAATGAGCAGTTCTTC

J: TRBJ2-6
V: TRBV27
size: NA
D: NA
CDR3: CASSLLPLGANVLTF
DNA: TGTGCCAGCAGTTTATTGCCCCTGGGGGCCAACGTCCTGACTTTC

J: TRBJ2-2
V: TRBV10-3
size: few
D: NA
CDR3: CAIAAENTGELFF
DNA: TGTGCCATAGCAGCTGAGAACACCGGGGAGCTGTTTTTT

J: TRBJ2-1
V: TRBV7-9
size: NA
D: TRBD2
CDR3: CASSSGTSGSRYEQFF
DNA: TGTGCCAGCAGCTCTGGGACTAGCGGGAGTCGGTATGAGCAGTTCTTC

J: TRBJ2-1
V: TRBV28
size: NA
D: NA
CDR3: CASTQEGEQFF
DNA: TGTGCCAGCACTCAAGAGGGGGAGCAGTTCTTC

J: TRBJ2-3
V: TRBV15
size: NA
D: NA
CDR3: CATSRDLGLSDTQYF
DNA: TGTGCCACCAGCAGAGATCTTGGACTCTCAGATACGCAGTATTTT

J: TRBJ1-5
V: TRBV12-3/TRBV12-4
size: NA
D: NA
CDR3: CASSPNRGNQPQHF
DNA: TGTGCCAGCAGTCCGAATAGGGGCAATCAGCCCCAGCATTTT

J: TRBJ2-7
V: TRBV15
size: NA
D: NA
CDR3: CATSREVDIGGRNHEQYF
DNA: TGTGCCACCAGCAGAGAGGTTGATATCGGGGGGCGAAATCACGAGCAGTACTTC

J: TRBJ1-2
V: TRBV4-1
size: few
D: NA
CDR3: CASSQESRTPNYGYTF
DNA: TGCGCCAGCAGCCAAGAATCCCGGACACCAAACTATGGCTACACCTTC

J: TRBJ2-7
V: TRBV20-1
size: many
D: TRBD1
CDR3: CSARSRTGVYEQYF
DNA: TGCAGTGCTAGATCACGGACAGGGGTCTACGAGCAGTACTTC

J: TRBJ2-3
V: TRBV7-3
size: many
D: NA
CDR3: CASSLSQGDTQYF
DNA: TGCGCCAGCAGCTTAAGCCAAGGAGATACGCAGTATTTT

J: TRBJ2-2
V: TRBV6-2/TRBV6-3
size: NA
D: NA
CDR3: CASSYLAAVGRTGELFF
DNA: TGTGCCAGCAGTTACTTAGCGGCCGTCGGCCGCACCGGGGAGCTGTTTTTT

J: TRBJ1-2
V: TRBV6-5
size: many
D: TRBD1
CDR3: CASSYVAGGYGYTF
DNA: TGTGCCAGCAGTTACGTGGCAGGGGGCTATGGCTACACCTTC

J: TRBJ2-3
V: TRBV7-9
size: NA
D: NA
CDR3: CASSLRVDTQYF
DNA: TGTGCCAGCAGCTTACGAGTGGATACGCAGTATTTT

J: TRBJ2-1
V: TRBV29-1
size: NA
D: TRBD2
CDR3: CSGGTSGRPGGNEQFF
DNA: TGCAGCGGGGGGACTAGCGGGAGGCCCGGGGGGAATGAGCAGTTCTTC

J: TRBJ1-2
V: TRBV12-3/TRBV12-4
size: NA
D: NA
CDR3: CASSLAGGGIKGYTF
DNA: TGTGCCAGCAGTTTAGCGGGCGGAGGGATTAAAGGCTACACCTTC

J: TRBJ1-1
V: TRBV20-1
size: NA
D: TRBD1
CDR3: CSARRLGGPGSHTEAFF
DNA: TGCAGTGCTAGGCGCCTAGGGGGCCCCGGTTCGCACACTGAAGCTTTCTTT

J: TRBJ2-6
V: TRBV20-1
size: NA
D: TRBD1
CDR3: CSAPQGAGANVLTF
DNA: TGCAGTGCACCACAGGGGGCTGGGGCCAACGTCCTGACTTTC

J: TRBJ2-1
V: TRBV20-1
size: NA
D: NA
CDR3: CSARDILNNEQFF
DNA: TGCAGTGCTAGAGATATTCTAAACAATGAGCAGTTCTTC

J: TRBJ1-4
V: TRBV15
size: NA
D: NA
CDR3: CATSFDDVSSNEKLFF
DNA: TGTGCCACCAGCTTTGATGACGTAAGCAGTAATGAAAAACTGTTTTTT

J: TRBJ2-7
V: TRBV11-2
size: NA
D: NA
CDR3: CASSLGRSSDYEQYF
DNA: TGTGCCAGCAGCTTAGGGCGGAGCAGTGACTACGAGCAGTACTTC

J: TRBJ2-7
V: TRBV3-1
size: few
D: TRBD2
CDR3: CASSQGRLAGDEQYF
DNA: TGTGCCAGCAGCCAAGGTAGGCTAGCGGGGGACGAGCAGTACTTC

J: TRBJ1-1
V: TRBV5-8
size: NA
D: TRBD1
CDR3: CASSKGQGMTEAFF
DNA: TGTGCCAGCAGCAAAGGACAGGGAATGACTGAAGCTTTCTTT

J: TRBJ2-3
V: TRBV6-5
size: NA
D: TRBD1
CDR3: CASSYGTGRTDTQYF
DNA: TGTGCCAGCAGTTACGGGACAGGGCGCACAGATACGCAGTATTTT

J: TRBJ2-5
V: TRBV7-8
size: NA
D: NA
CDR3: CASSLALEWQETQYF
DNA: TGTGCCAGCAGCTTAGCGTTGGAGTGGCAAGAGACCCAGTACTTC

J: TRBJ2-5
V: TRBV5-1
size: NA
D: NA
CDR3: CATRRTPQETQYF
DNA: TGCGCCACCAGAAGGACACCCCAAGAGACCCAGTACTTC

J: TRBJ2-2
V: TRBV19
size: NA
D: TRBD1
CDR3: CASRATGGTGELFF
DNA: TGTGCCAGTCGGGCGACAGGGGGCACCGGGGAGCTGTTTTTT

J: TRBJ2-1
V: TRBV3-1
size: NA
D: NA
CDR3: CASRENRVSSYNEQFF
DNA: TGTGCCAGCAGAGAGAACAGGGTTAGCTCCTACAATGAGCAGTTCTTC

J: TRBJ1-5
V: TRBV7-2
size: few
D: NA
CDR3: CASSLGGFNSNQPQHF
DNA: TGTGCCAGCAGCTTAGGGGGATTCAATAGCAATCAGCCCCAGCATTTT

J: TRBJ2-3
V: TRBV7-2
size: NA
D: TRBD1
CDR3: CASSSRTGWRDTQYF
DNA: TGTGCCAGCAGCTCCCGGACAGGGTGGAGAGATACGCAGTATTTT

J: TRBJ1-1
V: TRBV7-6
size: NA
D: NA
CDR3: CASSLIDRYTEAFF
DNA: TGTGCCAGCAGCTTAATCGACAGATACACTGAAGCTTTCTTT

J: TRBJ2-3
V: TRBV2
size: many
D: TRBD2
CDR3: CASRGTSGSTDTQYF
DNA: TGTGCCAGCAGGGGGACTAGCGGGAGCACAGATACGCAGTATTTT

J: TRBJ1-5
V: TRBV15
size: NA
D: NA
CDR3: CATSGGRSNQPQHF
DNA: TGTGCCACCAGTGGGGGCCGTAGCAATCAGCCCCAGCATTTT

J: TRBJ2-7
V: TRBV29-1
size: few
D: TRBD1
CDR3: CSVTGDRAKTLDEQYF
DNA: TGCAGCGTGACGGGGGACAGGGCAAAAACTCTGGACGAGCAGTACTTC

J: TRBJ2-1
V: TRBV7-2
size: NA
D: NA
CDR3: CASSRRIMNDEQFF
DNA: TGTGCCAGCAGCCGCCGGATCATGAACGATGAGCAGTTCTTC

J: TRBJ2-5
V: TRBV4-3
size: NA
D: NA
CDR3: CASSQEPGPRETQYF
DNA: TGCGCCAGCAGCCAAGAACCGGGCCCCCGGGAGACCCAGTACTTC

J: TRBJ1-3
V: TRBV6-1
size: NA
D: NA
CDR3: CASSRTTSGNTIYF
DNA: TGTGCCAGCAGCCGGACAACCTCTGGAAACACCATATATTTT

J: TRBJ2-1
V: TRBV7-9
size: few
D: TRBD2
CDR3: CASSLRLAGVREQFF
DNA: TGTGCCAGCAGCTTACGGCTAGCGGGGGTACGTGAGCAGTTCTTC

J: TRBJ2-3
V: TRBV12-3/TRBV12-4
size: NA
D: NA
CDR3: CASSFHRTSTRTDTQYF
DNA: TGTGCCAGCAGTTTCCATCGTACTTCGACTCGCACAGATACGCAGTATTTT

J: TRBJ1-5
V: TRBV7-2
size: many
D: NA
CDR3: CASSPKSNQPQHF
DNA: TGTGCCAGCAGCCCTAAATCCAATCAGCCCCAGCATTTT

J: TRBJ2-3
V: TRBV7-3
size: few
D: TRBD2
CDR3: CASSLSSGTDTQYF
DNA: TGTGCCAGCAGCTTAAGTAGCGGGACAGATACGCAGTATTTT

J: TRBJ2-1
V: TRBV28
size: NA
D: TRBD1
CDR3: CASSTGTGTEQFF
DNA: TGTGCCAGCAGCACCGGGACAGGGACGGAGCAGTTCTTC

J: TRBJ1-2
V: TRBV28
size: NA
D: NA
CDR3: CASSFFGHYGYTF
DNA: TGTGCCAGCAGTTTTTTTGGGCACTATGGCTACACCTTC

J: TRBJ2-1
V: TRBV12-5
size: few
D: NA
CDR3: CASGSYPGRTRGAYNEQFF
DNA: TGTGCTAGTGGTTCCTACCCGGGACGGACTCGAGGTGCCTACAATGAGCAGTTCTTC

J: TRBJ2-1
V: TRBV24-1
size: few
D: NA
CDR3: CATSDTTRADNEQFF
DNA: TGTGCCACCAGTGACACTACACGGGCCGACAATGAGCAGTTCTTC

J: TRBJ1-5
V: TRBV10-3
size: few
D: NA
CDR3: CATGQNNQPQHF
DNA: TGTGCCACCGGACAGAACAATCAGCCCCAGCATTTT

J: TRBJ2-1
V: TRBV12-3/TRBV12-4
size: few
D: NA
CDR3: CASGSGQYNEQFF
DNA: TGTGCCAGCGGGTCGGGGCAATACAATGAGCAGTTCTTC

J: TRBJ1-1
V: TRBV6-2/TRBV6-3
size: NA
D: NA
CDR3: CASSYSIGTSRTEAFF
DNA: TGTGCCAGCAGTTACTCGATAGGGACATCGCGGACTGAAGCTTTCTTT

J: TRBJ2-3
V: TRBV7-2
size: NA
D: NA
CDR3: CASSSSRGTSTDTQYF
DNA: TGTGCCAGCAGCTCGAGCCGGGGGACTAGCACAGATACGCAGTATTTT

J: TRBJ2-1
V: TRBV5-1
size: few
D: NA
CDR3: CASSLRAGASLRRGMQFF
DNA: TGCGCCAGCAGCTTGAGGGCGGGGGCTTCTCTCAGAAGGGGCATGCAGTTCTTC

J: TRBJ1-1
V: TRBV14
size: few
D: NA
CDR3: CASSPGVWQGRTEAFF
DNA: TGTGCCAGCAGCCCCGGGGTCTGGCAGGGGCGAACTGAAGCTTTCTTT

J: TRBJ1-1
V: TRBV7-9
size: many
D: NA
CDR3: CASSSAMNTEAFF
DNA: TGTGCCAGCAGCTCCGCGATGAACACTGAAGCTTTCTTT

J: TRBJ2-1
V: TRBV7-2
size: few
D: NA
CDR3: CASSEYRVANEQFF
DNA: TGTGCCAGCAGCGAATACAGGGTAGCTAATGAGCAGTTCTTC

J: TRBJ2-7
V: TRBV28
size: many
D: NA
CDR3: CASSLTRYEQYF
DNA: TGTGCCAGCAGCTTAACCCGGTACGAGCAGTACTTC

J: TRBJ2-7
V: TRBV10-3
size: NA
D: TRBD1
CDR3: CAVSGTGYEQYF
DNA: TGTGCCGTTTCAGGGACAGGGTACGAGCAGTACTTC

J: TRBJ1-1
V: TRBV12-3/TRBV12-4
size: NA
D: TRBD1
CDR3: CASSNRGTNTEAFF
DNA: TGTGCCAGCAGTAACAGGGGCACGAACACTGAAGCTTTCTTT

J: TRBJ2-1
V: TRBV6-2/TRBV6-3
size: many
D: NA
CDR3: CASSYLLPGNEQFF
DNA: TGTGCCAGCAGTTATCTTCTCCCGGGCAATGAGCAGTTCTTC